The clone carrying this T cell receptor beta chain has only a few counts. Its antigen is not known. The limits of the CDR3 on the DNA are not certain, so only TCRdb's listed CDR3 is given. The Oncomine TCR Beta short-read assay sequenced DNA from cultured CD4+ T cells. From the PCR reads, TCRdb called clonotypes with MiXCR, one entry per CDR3 protein. The repertoire holds about 24,000 distinct CDR3 sequences, with roughly 46% as singletons. These data are taken from a study of vaccination and CD4 T cells after COVID-19. Study details: Investigators drew the post-COVID samples a median around 100 days after diagnosis, with a range of 35 to 161.

This sample's time point: late sampling 161 to 241 days after vaccination in three convalescent patients. Indicated treatment: roughly 11-day PBMC culture with coronavirus spike peptide pools or control peptides (ViraFEST assay). Per well, 2 million or so PBMCs were cultured in the presence of approximately 10 IU/ml IL-2 and approximately 9.5 ug/ml peptide pools. This receptor was obtained from a human donor who had recovered from COVID-19. This specimen consisted of CD4+ T cells from blood, cultured in vitro, obtained about 7 months after SARS-CoV-2 vaccination.

CDR3 residues: CDSSFYICSATPLAGGTDTQYF. The V gene is TRBV7-8, the J gene TRBJ2-3; the table gives TRBD2 as D, unverified against the DNA. Germline CDR1 is SGHVS and CDR2 is FQNEAQ. The CDR3 numbers 22 amino acids, ends counted.